This TCR beta chain is from a study of T cells after yellow fever vaccination. This CDR3 contains 14 residues. The germline V and J ends were trimmed by 0 bases and 5 bases, with 7 bases remaining between them. The germline gives CDR1 MNHEY, CDR2 SVGAGI. A few counts support this clonotype. Universal primer sites and UMIs were introduced during 5'RACE template-switching synthesis of TCR cDNA. MiXCR, applied by TCRdb to the 5' RACE reads, yields one record per CDR3 protein. The repertoire includes hundreds of thousands of distinct CDR3 sequences, roughly 8.7% of them detected once, and roughly 18% sits in the top ten.

This chain joins TRBV6-5 and TRBJ2-2; TRBD2 is a possible D gene (6 bases). Material: PBMCs, obtained on the day of the first yellow fever vaccination. This TCR came from a man aged 18-30 years who received the YFV17D yellow fever vaccine. CDR3 protein: CASSYSGRTGELFF. CDR3 sequence (DNA): TGTGCCAGCAGTTACTCGGGGAGGACCGGGGAGCTGTTTTTT.